This TCR beta chain is drawn from a study of OX40 agonist ivuxolimab in advanced cancers. Background on the study: Patients received ivuxolimab, an agonistic anti-OX40 (CD134) antibody. The mean age was 60 years, ranging from about 20 to 79, with under 90% of participants male.

Patients had blood sampled at baseline and again on cycle 4 day 1 and cycle 7 day 1. The repertoire was sequenced with immunoSEQ multiplex PCR; TCRdb's copy has only in-frame clones and lacks some. The data contain about 54,000 clones, approximately 90% of them seen just once; the ten biggest clones take up 7.5% to 9.5%. V lost 6 bases and J lost 7, with 13 bases in between. Germline CDR1 MNHEY, CDR2 SVGAGI. The length of the CDR3 is 12 residues. The chain recombines TRBV6-5 with TRBJ2-7; tentatively, D is TRBD1 or TRBD2 (5 bases each). The TCR comes from an adult with an advanced solid tumor such as melanoma, head and neck, liver or kidney cancer. The sample in question was CD4+ or CD8+ T cells sorted from blood, obtained in a trial of the OX40 agonist ivuxolimab. CDR3 in amino acids: CASSVGRLEQYF. Written as DNA, the CDR3 is TGTGCCAGCAGCGTGGGACGGCTAGAGCAGTACTTC.